One and the same sample provided the 2 T cell receptor beta chains below, sequenced in a study of cytomegalovirus exposure and HLA in healthy donors. This PCR relied on a set of 60 Vbeta primers and 13 Jbeta primers. Method: immunoSEQ multiplex PCR; TCRdb's copy keeps in-frame clones and lacks some. The sample includes around 31,000 clones, approximately 62% of them seen just once. The sequencing sample was made of PBMCs. The receptors derive from a male donor in good health and CMV-seropositive.

The rearrangement uses TRBV30 and TRBJ2-3, with TRBD2 identical over 9 bases. Germline V CDR1 and CDR2: GTSNPN, SVGIG (reference sequence). This CDR3 has 14 amino acids. Unmatched junction bases numbered 6, after V lost 7 bases and J lost 1 base. The CDR3 nucleotides are TGTGCCTTAGACTTAGCGGGAGGCACAGATACGCAGTATTTT. Amino acids: CALDLAGGTDTQYF.

This clone turned up a few times. The rearrangement joins TRBV4-1 to TRBJ1-2, with unresolved D. The CDR3 totals 13 residues. The germline V and J ends were trimmed by 0 bases and 5 bases, with 7 bases remaining between them. Looked up from germline, CDR1 is MGHRA and CDR2 is YSYEKL. The CDR3 protein is CASSQDGYYGYTF. The CDR3 DNA reads as TGCGCCAGCAGCCAAGACGGGTATTATGGCTACACCTTC.